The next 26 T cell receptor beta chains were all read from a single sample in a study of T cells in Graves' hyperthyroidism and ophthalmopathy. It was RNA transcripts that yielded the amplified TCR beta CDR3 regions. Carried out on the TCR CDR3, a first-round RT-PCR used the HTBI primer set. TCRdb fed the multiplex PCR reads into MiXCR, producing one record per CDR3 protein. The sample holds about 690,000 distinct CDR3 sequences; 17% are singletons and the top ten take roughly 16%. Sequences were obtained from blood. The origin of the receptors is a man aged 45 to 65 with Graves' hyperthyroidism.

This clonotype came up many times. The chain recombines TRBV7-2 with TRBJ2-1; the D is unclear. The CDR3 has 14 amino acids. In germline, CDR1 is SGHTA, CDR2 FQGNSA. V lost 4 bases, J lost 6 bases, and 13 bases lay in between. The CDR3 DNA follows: TGTGCCAGCAGCTGGCTTCTCGAATTCAATGAGCAGTTCTTC. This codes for CASSWLLEFNEQFF.

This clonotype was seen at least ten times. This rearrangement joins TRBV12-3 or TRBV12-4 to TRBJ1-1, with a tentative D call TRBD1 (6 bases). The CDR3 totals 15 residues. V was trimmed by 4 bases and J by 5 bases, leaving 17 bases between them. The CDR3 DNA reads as TGTGCCAGCAGTTATTCGGGGGGCGCGGGGACTGAAGCTTTCTTT. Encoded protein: CASSYSGGAGTEAFF.

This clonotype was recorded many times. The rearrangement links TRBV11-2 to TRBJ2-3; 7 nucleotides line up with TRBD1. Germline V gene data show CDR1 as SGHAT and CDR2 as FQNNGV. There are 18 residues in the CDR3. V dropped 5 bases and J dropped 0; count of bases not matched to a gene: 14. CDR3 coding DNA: TGTGCCAGCAGCCCCTTGAGGGGGCGCGCCCAGAGCACAGATACGCAGTATTTT. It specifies CASSPLRGRAQSTDTQYF.

The CDR3 protein is CASSPLGTRSDTQYF. DNA for the CDR3: TGTGCCAGCTCACCTCTCGGAACACGGTCAGATACGCAGTATTTT. The chain carries TRBV18 and TRBJ2-3; D ambiguous. The CDR3 has 15 amino acids. Trimming pared 3 bases from V and 4 bases from J, leaving 14 bases between. Germline CDR1 reads KGHSH; CDR2 reads LQKENI.

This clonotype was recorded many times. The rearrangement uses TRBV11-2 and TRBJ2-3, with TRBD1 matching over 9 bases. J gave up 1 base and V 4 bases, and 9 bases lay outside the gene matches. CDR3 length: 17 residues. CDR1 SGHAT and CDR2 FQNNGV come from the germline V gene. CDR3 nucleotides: TGTGCCAGCAGCTCGTATCGGGACAGGGCTGGCACAGATACGCAGTATTTT. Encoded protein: CASSSYRDRAGTDTQYF.

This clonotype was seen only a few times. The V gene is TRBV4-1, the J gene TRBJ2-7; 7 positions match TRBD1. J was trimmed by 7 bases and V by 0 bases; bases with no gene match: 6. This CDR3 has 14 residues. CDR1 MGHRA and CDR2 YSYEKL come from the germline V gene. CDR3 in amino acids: CASSQDPDRVEQYF. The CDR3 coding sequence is TGCGCCAGCAGCCAAGATCCCGACAGGGTAGAGCAGTACTTC.

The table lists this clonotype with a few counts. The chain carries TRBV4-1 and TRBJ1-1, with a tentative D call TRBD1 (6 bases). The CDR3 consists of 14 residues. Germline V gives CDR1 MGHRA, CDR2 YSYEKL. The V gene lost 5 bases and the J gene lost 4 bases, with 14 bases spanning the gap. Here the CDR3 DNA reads TGCGCCAGCAGCGCCAACCGGGGGCCCACTGAAGCTTTCTTT. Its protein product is CASSANRGPTEAFF.

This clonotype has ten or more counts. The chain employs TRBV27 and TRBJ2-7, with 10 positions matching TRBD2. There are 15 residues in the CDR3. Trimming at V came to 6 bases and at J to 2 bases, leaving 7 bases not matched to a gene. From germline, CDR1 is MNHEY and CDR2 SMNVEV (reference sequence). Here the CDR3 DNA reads TGTGCCAGCAGCAGAAGGACTAGCGGTCCCTACGAGCAGTACTTC. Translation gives CASSRRTSGPYEQYF.

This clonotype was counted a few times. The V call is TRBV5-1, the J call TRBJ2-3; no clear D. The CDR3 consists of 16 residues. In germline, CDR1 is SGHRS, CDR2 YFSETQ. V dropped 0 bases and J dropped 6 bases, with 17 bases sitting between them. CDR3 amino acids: CASSLEVARRHDTQYF. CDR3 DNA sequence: TGCGCCAGCAGCTTGGAGGTAGCCCGACGACATGATACGCAGTATTTT.

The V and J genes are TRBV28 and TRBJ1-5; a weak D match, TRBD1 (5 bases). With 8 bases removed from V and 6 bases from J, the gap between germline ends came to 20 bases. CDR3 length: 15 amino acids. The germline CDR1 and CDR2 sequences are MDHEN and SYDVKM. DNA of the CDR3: TGTGCCAGCGGACACGGGGCGGCGGAGAGTCAGCCCCAGCATTTT. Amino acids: CASGHGAAESQPQHF.

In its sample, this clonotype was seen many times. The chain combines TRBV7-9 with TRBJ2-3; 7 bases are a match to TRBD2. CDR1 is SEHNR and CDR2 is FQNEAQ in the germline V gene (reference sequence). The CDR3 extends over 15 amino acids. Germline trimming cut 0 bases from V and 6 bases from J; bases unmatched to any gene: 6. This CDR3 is CASSLAESGGDTQYF. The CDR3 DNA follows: TGTGCCAGCAGCTTAGCGGAGTCGGGAGGCGATACGCAGTATTTT.

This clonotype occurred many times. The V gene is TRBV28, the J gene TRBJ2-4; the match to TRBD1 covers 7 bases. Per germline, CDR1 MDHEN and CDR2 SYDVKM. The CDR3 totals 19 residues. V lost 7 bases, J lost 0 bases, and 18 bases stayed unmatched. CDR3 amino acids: CASNPETGSTIKAKNIQYF. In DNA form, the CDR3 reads TGTGCCAGCAATCCGGAGACAGGGAGCACGATTAAAGCCAAAAACATTCAGTACTTC. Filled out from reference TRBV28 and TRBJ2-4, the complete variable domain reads DVKVTQSSRYLVKRTGEKVFLECVQDMDHENMFWYRQDPGLGLRLIYFSYDVKMKEKGDIPEGYSVSREKKERFSLILESASTNQTSMYLCASNPETGSTIKAKNIQYFGAGTRLSVL.

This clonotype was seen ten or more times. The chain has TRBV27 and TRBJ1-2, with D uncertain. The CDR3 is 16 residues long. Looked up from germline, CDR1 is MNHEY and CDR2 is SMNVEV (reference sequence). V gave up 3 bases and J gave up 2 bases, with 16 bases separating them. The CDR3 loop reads CASSFSAGDLNYGYTF. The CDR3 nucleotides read TGTGCCAGCAGTTTTTCGGCAGGCGACCTCAACTATGGCTACACCTTC.

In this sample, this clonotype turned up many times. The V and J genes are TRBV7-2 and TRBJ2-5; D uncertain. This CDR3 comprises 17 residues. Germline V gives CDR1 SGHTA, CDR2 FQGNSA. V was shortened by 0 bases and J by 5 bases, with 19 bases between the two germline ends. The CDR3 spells CASSLAGTGPKLETQYF. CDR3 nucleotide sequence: TGTGCCAGCAGCTTAGCGGGCACGGGCCCTAAATTGGAGACCCAGTACTTC.

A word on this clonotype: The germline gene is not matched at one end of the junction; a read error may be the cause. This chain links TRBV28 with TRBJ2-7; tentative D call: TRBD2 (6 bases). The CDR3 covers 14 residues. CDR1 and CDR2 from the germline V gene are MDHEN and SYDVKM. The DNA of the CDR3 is TGTGCCAGGACTGAGCGGGTCCTGTCCTACGAGCAGCACTTC. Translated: CARTERVLSYEQHF.

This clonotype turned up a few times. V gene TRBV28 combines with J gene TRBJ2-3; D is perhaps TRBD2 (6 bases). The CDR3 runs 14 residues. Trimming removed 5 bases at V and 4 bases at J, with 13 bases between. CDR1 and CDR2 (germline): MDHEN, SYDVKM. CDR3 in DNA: TGTGCCAGCAGTATCCGAGCGGGTTCAGATACGCAGTATTTT. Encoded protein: CASSIRAGSDTQYF.

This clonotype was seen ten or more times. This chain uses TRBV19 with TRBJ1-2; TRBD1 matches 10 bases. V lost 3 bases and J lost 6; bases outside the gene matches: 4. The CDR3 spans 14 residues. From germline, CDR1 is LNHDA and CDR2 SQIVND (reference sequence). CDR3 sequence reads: CASSMGQGTNGYTF. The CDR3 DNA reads TGTGCCAGTAGTATGGGACAGGGGACGAATGGCTACACCTTC. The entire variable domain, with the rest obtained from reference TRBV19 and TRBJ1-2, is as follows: DGGITQSPKYLFRKEGQNVTLSCEQNLNHDAMYWYRQDPGQGLRLIYYSQIVNDFQKGDIAEGYSVSREKKESFPLTVTSAQKNPTAFYLCASSMGQGTNGYTFGSGTRLTVV.

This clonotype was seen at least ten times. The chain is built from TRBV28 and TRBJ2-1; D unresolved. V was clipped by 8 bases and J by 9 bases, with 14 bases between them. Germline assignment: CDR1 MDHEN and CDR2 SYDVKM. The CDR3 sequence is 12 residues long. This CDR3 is CASRTILREQFF. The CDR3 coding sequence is TGTGCCAGCCGTACCATTTTACGTGAGCAGTTCTTC.

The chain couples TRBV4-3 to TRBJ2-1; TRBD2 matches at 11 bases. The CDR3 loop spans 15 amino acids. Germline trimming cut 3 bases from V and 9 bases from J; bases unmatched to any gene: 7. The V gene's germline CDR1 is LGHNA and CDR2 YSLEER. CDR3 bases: TGCGCCAGCAGCCACGGGCCTAGCGGGGGGATTGAGCAGTTCTTC. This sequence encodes CASSHGPSGGIEQFF.

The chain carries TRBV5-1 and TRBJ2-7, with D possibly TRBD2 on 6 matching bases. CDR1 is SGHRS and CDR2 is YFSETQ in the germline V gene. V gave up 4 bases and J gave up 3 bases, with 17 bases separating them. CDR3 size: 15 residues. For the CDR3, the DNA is TGCGCCAGCAGCCTTAAGACTAGATCCCTCTACGAGCAGTACTTC. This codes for CASSLKTRSLYEQYF. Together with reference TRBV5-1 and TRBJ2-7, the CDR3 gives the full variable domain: KAGVTQTPRYLIKTRGQQVTLSCSPISGHRSVSWYQQTPGQGLQFLFEYFSETQRNKGNFPGRFSGRQFSNSRSEMNVSTLELGDSALYLCASSLKTRSLYEQYFGPGTRLTVT.

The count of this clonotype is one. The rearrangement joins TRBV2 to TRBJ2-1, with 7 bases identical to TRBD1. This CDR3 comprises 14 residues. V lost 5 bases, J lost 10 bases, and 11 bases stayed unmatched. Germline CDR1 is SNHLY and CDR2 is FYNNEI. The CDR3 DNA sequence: TGTGCCAGCAGTTACTCCGGGACAGCGGACGAGCAGTTCTTC. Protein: CASSYSGTADEQFF.

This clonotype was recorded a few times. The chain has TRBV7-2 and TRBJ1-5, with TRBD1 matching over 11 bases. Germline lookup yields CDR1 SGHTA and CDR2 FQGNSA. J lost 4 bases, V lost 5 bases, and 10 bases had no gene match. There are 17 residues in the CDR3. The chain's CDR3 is CASSLGGTGGLNQPQHF. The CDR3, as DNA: TGTGCCAGCAGCCTAGGGGGGACAGGGGGATTGAATCAGCCCCAGCATTTT.

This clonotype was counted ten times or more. The CDR3: CASSETRLAAGLSTEQYF. As DNA, the CDR3 is TGTGCCAGCAGTGAAACCAGGCTGGCAGCGGGCCTATCTACCGAGCAGTACTTC. J is TRBJ2-7 and V is TRBV6-1, with TRBD2 as a possible D gene (6 bases). The CDR3 is made up of 18 amino acids. Germline V gene data show CDR1 as MNHNS and CDR2 as SASEGT. Trimming removed 2 bases from V and 6 bases from J, with 26 bases in between.

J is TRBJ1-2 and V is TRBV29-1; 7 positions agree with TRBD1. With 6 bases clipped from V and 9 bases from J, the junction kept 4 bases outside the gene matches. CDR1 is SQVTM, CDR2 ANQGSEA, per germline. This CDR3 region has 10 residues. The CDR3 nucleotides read TGCAGCGTGGGGGACAGCCGCTACACCTTC. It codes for CSVGDSRYTF.

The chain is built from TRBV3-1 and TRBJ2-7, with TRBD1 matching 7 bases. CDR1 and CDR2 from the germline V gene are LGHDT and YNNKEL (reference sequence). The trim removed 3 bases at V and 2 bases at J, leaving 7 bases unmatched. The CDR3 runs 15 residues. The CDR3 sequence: CASSHWDRDPYEQYF. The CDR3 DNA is TGTGCCAGCAGCCATTGGGACAGAGACCCCTACGAGCAGTACTTC.

This CDR3 is CASSLAVYAGTNSNQPQHF. CDR3 DNA sequence: TGTGCCAGCAGCTTGGCGGTGTATGCCGGTACTAATAGCAATCAGCCCCAGCATTTT. This rearrangement joins TRBV5-5 to TRBJ1-5; D gene ambiguous. Germline CDR1 is SGHKS and CDR2 is YYEKEE (reference sequence). The V and J ends lost 0 bases and 0 bases respectively, with 19 bases between them. The CDR3 sequence is 19 residues long.